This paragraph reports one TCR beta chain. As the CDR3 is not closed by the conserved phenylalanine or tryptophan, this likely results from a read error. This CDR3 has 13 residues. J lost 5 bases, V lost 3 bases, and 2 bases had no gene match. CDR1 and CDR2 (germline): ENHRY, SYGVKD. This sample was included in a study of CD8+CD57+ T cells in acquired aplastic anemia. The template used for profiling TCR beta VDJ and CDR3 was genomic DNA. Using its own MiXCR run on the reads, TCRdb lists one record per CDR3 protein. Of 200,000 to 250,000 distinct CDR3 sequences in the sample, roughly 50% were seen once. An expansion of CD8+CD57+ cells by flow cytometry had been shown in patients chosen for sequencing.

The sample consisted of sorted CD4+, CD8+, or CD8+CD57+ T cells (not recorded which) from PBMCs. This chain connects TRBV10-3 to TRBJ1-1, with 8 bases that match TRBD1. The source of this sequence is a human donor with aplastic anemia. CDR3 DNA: TGTGCCATCAGTGACAGGGGGCTGACTGAAGCTTTCTCT. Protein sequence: CAISDRGLTEAFS.